The 28 T cell receptor beta chains below were found in one sample sequenced in a study of blood T cell repertoires in COVID-19. Generated by immunoSEQ multiplex PCR, the TCRdb table keeps only in-frame clones and is missing some. The sample carries around 50,000 clones, around 90% recorded once. The specimen was peripheral blood. The source of these receptors is a human donor in a cohort sampled during active COVID-19.

The chain combines TRBV27 with TRBJ1-1; a weak D match, TRBD1 (5 bases). Deletions cut 5 bases from V and 1 base from J, with 11 bases between. Per germline, CDR1 MNHEY and CDR2 SMNVEV (reference sequence). This CDR3 comprises 14 residues. The CDR3 DNA is TGTGCCAGCAGTCTCGGACACAGGAACACTGAAGCTTTCTTT. It specifies CASSLGHRNTEAFF.

CDR3 sequence: CASRYTGSSGNTIYF. Here the CDR3 DNA reads TGTGCCAGCAGATATACAGGAAGCTCTGGAAACACCATATATTTT. The V call is TRBV5-6, the J call TRBJ1-3; D may be TRBD1 (5 bases). Germline V gene sequence: CDR1 SGHDT, CDR2 YYEEEE. With 5 bases removed from V and 0 bases from J, the gap between germline ends came to 12 bases. The CDR3 runs 15 residues.

The chain recombines TRBV7-9 with TRBJ2-7; no reliable D call. Trimming removed 5 bases from V and 3 bases from J, with 5 bases in between. CDR1 is SEHNR and CDR2 is FQNEAQ in the germline V gene (reference sequence). The CDR3 extends over 11 amino acids. The CDR3 DNA sequence: TGTGCCAGCAGCGTTAACTACGAGCAGTACTTC. This sequence encodes CASSVNYEQYF.

The chain recombines TRBV6-5 with TRBJ2-7; tentative D call: TRBD1 (5 bases). Trimming left V 6 bases short and J 3 bases short, with 12 bases between. From germline, CDR1 is MNHEY and CDR2 SVGAGI. CDR3 length: 13 residues. The CDR3 is CASRGSGYYEQYF. In DNA, the CDR3 is TGTGCCAGCAGAGGGTCAGGGTACTACGAGCAGTACTTC.

V gene TRBV5-4 combines with J gene TRBJ2-5, with 8 bases matching TRBD1. Germline V gene data show CDR1 as SGHNT and CDR2 as YYREEE (reference sequence). With V trimmed by 1 base and J by 5 bases, 10 bases remained unmatched. This CDR3 has 16 amino acids. Here the CDR3 DNA reads TGTGCCAGCAGCTTGCCAGGGGGCGTCCTGGAGGAGACCCAGTACTTC. Protein: CASSLPGGVLEETQYF.

The CDR3 DNA reads TGTGCCAGCAGCCAAGGGGACAGGTTCCCCTACGAGCAGTACTTC. Protein: CASSQGDRFPYEQYF. The chain joins TRBV3-1 (or the pseudogene TRBV3-2) to TRBJ2-7; 8 positions match TRBD1. Losses at the gene ends were 1 base for V and 2 bases for J; bases not matched to a gene: 4. This CDR3 is 15 amino acids long. Germline values: CDR1 LGHDT, CDR2 YNNKEL (reference sequence).

V gene TRBV6-5 combines with J gene TRBJ1-3; D gene uncertain. Per germline, CDR1 MNHEY and CDR2 SVGAGI. The V end was cut by 6 bases, the J end by 8 bases, with 8 bases between. This CDR3 has 11 amino acids. As DNA, the CDR3 is TGTGCCAGCAGACATGATTACACCATATATTTT. Its translation: CASRHDYTIYF.

This chain connects TRBV6-6 to TRBJ2-7; 8 bases are a match to TRBD1. The CDR3 consists of 15 residues. After removal of 6 bases from V and 2 bases from J, the junction contained 9 bases not matched to a gene. CDR1 and CDR2 from the germline V gene are MNHNY and SVGAGI (reference sequence). This CDR3 is CASSRTGNDPYEQYF. CDR3 nucleotide sequence: TGTGCCAGCAGCCGGACAGGGAATGACCCCTACGAGCAGTACTTC.

The gene calls are TRBV3-1 (or the pseudogene TRBV3-2) and TRBJ2-1, with TRBD1 as a possible D gene (5 bases). Trimming stripped 4 bases from V and 3 bases from J, with 10 bases between. The germline gives CDR1 LGHDT, CDR2 YNNKEL (reference sequence). The CDR3 runs to 14 residues. CDR3 nucleotides: TGTGCCAGCAGCCGCCGCAGGGTCTACAATGAGCAGTTCTTC. It yields the protein CASSRRRVYNEQFF.

CDR3 protein: CASSQARGGFAEAFF. CDR3 DNA sequence: TGCGCCAGCAGCCAAGCCCGGGGGGGCTTTGCTGAAGCTTTCTTT. This sequence joins TRBV4-1 and TRBJ1-1; perhaps TRBD1 as D (6 bases). Germline V gives CDR1 MGHRA, CDR2 YSYEKL. V lost 1 base and J 6 bases, leaving 15 bases between the germline ends. The CDR3 sequence is 15 residues long.

The genes are TRBV12-3 or TRBV12-4 and TRBJ2-3; D remains unclear. This CDR3 has 12 residues. Trimming stripped 4 bases from V and 2 bases from J, with 4 bases between. This chain's CDR3 is CASSSLTDTQYF. In nucleotides, the CDR3 is TGTGCCAGCAGTTCCCTCACAGATACGCAGTATTTT.

V and J are TRBV9 and TRBJ1-2; a weak D match, TRBD1 (5 bases). Trimming left V 3 bases short and J 7 bases short, with 19 bases between. Germline CDR1 reads SGDLS; CDR2 reads YYNGEE. The CDR3 is made up of 15 amino acids. Written as DNA, the CDR3 is TGTGCCAGCAGCGAGTCACCCGAGACAGTGATTGGCTACACCTTC. It is translated as CASSESPETVIGYTF.

The chain recombines TRBV5-5 with TRBJ2-3; 12 bases line up with TRBD2. Germline lookup yields CDR1 SGHKS and CDR2 YYEKEE (reference sequence). The CDR3 has 16 residues. The J segment lost 6 bases and the V segment lost 4 bases, leaving 9 bases of the junction unmatched. The CDR3 spells CASSPPGLAGGDTQYF. The CDR3 coding sequence is TGTGCCAGCAGCCCCCCGGGGCTAGCGGGGGGGGATACGCAGTATTTT.

The chain has TRBV15 and TRBJ1-6, with TRBD1 identical over 9 bases. The CDR3 covers 16 residues. V dropped 3 bases and J dropped 7; count of bases not matched to a gene: 7. Germline values: CDR1 LNHNV, CDR2 YYDKDF (reference sequence). The CDR3 coding sequence is TGTGCCACCAGCAGGCCGGGACAGGGCAAGAATTCACCCCTCCACTTT. Protein sequence: CATSRPGQGKNSPLHF.

The gene calls are TRBV10-2 and TRBJ2-5; maybe TRBD1 (6 bases). V lost 3 bases, J lost 0 bases, and 8 bases lay in between. This CDR3 has 14 residues. Germline lookup yields CDR1 WSHSY and CDR2 SAAADI. In DNA, the CDR3 is TGCGCCAGCAGTGAAAGGGGGTACCAAGAGACCCAGTACTTC. Protein sequence: CASSERGYQETQYF.

This clone was seen once. The chain uses TRBV19 and TRBJ2-2, with 8 bases aligning to TRBD2. This CDR3 spans 14 amino acids. The germline V gene encodes CDR1 LNHDA and CDR2 SQIVND (reference sequence). The ends lost 7 bases at V and 0 bases at J; junction bases unmatched: 1. DNA for the CDR3: TGTGCCAGTATAGCGGGATCGAACACCGGGGAGCTGTTTTTT. Encoded protein: CASIAGSNTGELFF.

J is TRBJ2-2 and V is TRBV4-1; TRBD2 agrees at 16 bases. Losses at the gene ends were 8 bases for V and 0 bases for J; bases not matched to a gene: 3. Germline assignment: CDR1 MGHRA and CDR2 YSYEKL. This CDR3 is 17 amino acids long. Written as DNA, the CDR3 is TGCGCCAGCGGGACTAGCGGGGGGGCATCGAACACCGGGGAGCTGTTTTTT. Translation: CASGTSGGASNTGELFF.

This clone was recorded only once. The rearrangement links TRBV11-3 to TRBJ1-1, with 7 bases matching TRBD1. Germline V gene data show CDR1 as SGHNT and CDR2 as YENEEA. This CDR3 comprises 15 residues. Trimming removed 1 base from V and 1 base from J; junction bases left unmatched: 3. In nucleotides, the CDR3 is TGTGCCAGCAGCTTAGGACAGGGCGAGAACACTGAAGCTTTCTTT. It specifies CASSLGQGENTEAFF.

The rearrangement links TRBV19 to TRBJ1-1, with 7 bases lining up with TRBD1. Unmatched junction bases numbered 9, after V lost 5 bases and J lost 6 bases. There are 14 residues in the CDR3. Looked up from germline, CDR1 is LNHDA and CDR2 is SQIVND (reference sequence). The CDR3, as DNA: TGTGCCAGTAGTGACGCGACAGGGAGGTCTGAAGCTTTCTTT. It translates to CASSDATGRSEAFF.

J is TRBJ1-1 and V is TRBV5-1; 7 bases map to TRBD1. There are 15 residues in the CDR3. V lost 4 bases and J lost 3; bases outside the gene matches: 9. Germline values: CDR1 SGHRS, CDR2 YFSETQ. CDR3 bases: TGCGCCAGCAGCGGGGGGACAGCGATGGACACTGAAGCTTTCTTT. Translation gives CASSGGTAMDTEAFF. The full variable domain, completed using reference TRBV5-1 and TRBJ1-1, is KAGVTQTPRYLIKTRGQQVTLSCSPISGHRSVSWYQQTPGQGLQFLFEYFSETQRNKGNFPGRFSGRQFSNSRSEMNVSTLELGDSALYLCASSGGTAMDTEAFFGQGTRLTVV.

This clone has only one observation. The gene calls are TRBV6-1 and TRBJ2-3, with TRBD2 matching over 10 bases. The germline gives CDR1 MNHNS, CDR2 SASEGT. The CDR3 runs to 16 residues. V lost 1 base to trimming and J lost 5 bases; unmatched junction nucleotides: 6. CDR3 amino acids: CASSEVASGGRDTQYF. The CDR3 DNA follows: TGTGCCAGCAGTGAAGTGGCTAGCGGGGGCAGAGATACGCAGTATTTT.

V and J are TRBV7-2 and TRBJ1-3, with unresolved D. V was cut by 5 bases and J by 0 bases, with 17 bases left in between. There are 17 residues in the CDR3. CDR1 and CDR2 (germline): SGHTA, FQGNSA. The CDR3 sequence is CASSDPKGRLSGNTIYF. CDR3 bases: TGTGCCAGCAGCGACCCGAAAGGCAGACTCTCTGGAAACACCATATATTTT. Drawing the rest from reference TRBV7-2 and TRBJ1-3, the complete variable domain is GAGVSQSPSNKVTEKGKDVELRCDPISGHTALYWYRQSLGQGLEFLIYFQGNSAPDKSGLPSDRFSAERTGGSVSTLTIQRTQQEDSAVYLCASSDPKGRLSGNTIYFGEGSWLTVV.

The rearrangement joins TRBV6-5 to TRBJ1-4, with D possibly matching TRBD1 (6 bases). Germline loops: CDR1 MNHEY, CDR2 SVGAGI. The CDR3 extends over 14 amino acids. V lost 6 bases to trimming and J lost 5 bases, with 13 bases between them. The CDR3 DNA sequence: TGTGCCAGCAGACAACAGGGTTCAAATGAAAAACTGTTTTTT. It yields the protein CASRQQGSNEKLFF.

This chain's CDR3 is CASSFWLAGAQETQYF. In DNA form, the CDR3 reads TGTGCCAGCAGCTTTTGGCTAGCGGGGGCACAAGAGACCCAGTACTTC. This sequence joins TRBV7-2 and TRBJ2-5; the match to TRBD2 covers 10 bases. Trimming cost V 3 bases and J 2 bases; bases outside gene matches: 6. The CDR3 totals 16 residues. CDR1 and CDR2 from the germline V gene are SGHTA and FQGNSA.

The V call is TRBV6-1, the J call TRBJ1-6; 8 bases fit TRBD1. CDR3 length equals 18 residues. The germline gives CDR1 MNHNS, CDR2 SASEGT. J was trimmed by 0 bases and V by 3 bases; bases with no gene match: 7. CDR3 protein: CASSDRDRGSSYNSPLHF. The CDR3, as DNA: TGTGCCAGCAGTGACCGAGACAGGGGAAGCTCCTATAATTCACCCCTCCACTTT.

The chain combines TRBV2 with TRBJ2-3, with D tentatively TRBD1 (5 bases). The CDR3 runs to 15 residues. Trimming removed 8 bases at V and 0 bases at J, with 15 bases between. Germline V gene lookup returns CDR1 SNHLY and CDR2 FYNNEI. The CDR3 protein is CASRPTDLSTDTQYF. The CDR3 nucleotides read TGTGCCAGCCGACCGACAGACTTAAGCACAGATACGCAGTATTTT.

V and J are TRBV21-1 and TRBJ2-1; the D segment call TRBD2 is taken from the table without a DNA check. TRBV21-1 is a known pseudogene. CDR3 length: 16 amino acids. The DNA for the CDR3 is TGTGCCAGCAGCAAATGGCGGGAGGACCCCTACAATGAGCAGTTCTTC. This gives the protein CASSKWREDPYNEQFF.

The chain combines TRBV6-2 or TRBV6-3 with TRBJ2-1, with D perhaps matching TRBD1 (6 bases). Germline CDR1 MNHEY, CDR2 SVGEGT. V was cut by 0 bases and J by 8 bases, with 17 bases left in between. The CDR3 totals 16 residues. The CDR3 sequence is CASSYSMTGPLDEQFF. The CDR3 DNA reads TGTGCCAGCAGTTACTCCATGACAGGCCCTTTGGATGAGCAGTTCTTC.